This TCR beta chain was sequenced during a study of blood T cells in healthy people across ages. The use of a sample-barcoded 5' primer and a J-beta primer mix characterized a second PCR of roughly 6 to 11 cycles. TCRdb ran MiXCR on the 5' RACE reads and lists one entry per CDR3 protein. The sample has approximately 780,000 distinct CDR3 sequences, 20% to 30% seen once. Comment on this clonotype: Antigen unknown.

Study outcomes and limitations: There were more naive CD4+ cells and higher diversity in long-lived donors than in aged donors.

These data were also reused for a study on T cells of mothers and their children. That study adds: A few healthy Caucasian mothers, along with their six children, were the donors. The search for persistent microchimeric T cell clones detected none.

Material for sequencing was blood. The receptor was derived from a boy aged 5-17 years in good health.

The CDR3 DNA is TGTGCTAGTGGTTTTGGTCGGCCCCAGCATTTT. It is translated as CASGFGRPQHF. J is TRBJ1-5 and V is TRBV12-5; D is unclear. The V end lost 3 bases, the J end lost 9 bases, and 6 bases lay between the germline ends. Germline-derived CDR1 and CDR2 are LGHNT and FRNRAP. The CDR3 length is 11 residues.